This T cell receptor beta chain was found in a study of beta chain features in type 1 diabetes. This clone was seen more than once but under ten times. Its specificity is unknown. Averaging approximately 0.11 L, one heparinised blood draw was given by each donor. V lost 6 bases, J lost 6 bases, and 12 bases lay in between. The CDR3 covers 13 residues. Germline V gene data show CDR1 as LNHDA and CDR2 as SQIVND (reference sequence). The study's findings and limits: All four CD4+ subsets of Type 1 diabetes patients contained TCRB CDR3s that were moderately but significantly shorter. A closer apparent resemblance between naive, central memory and Treg TCRB repertoires was seen in patients than in healthy donors.

Of the isolated RNA, all was reverse transcribed, and so the sequenced material was expressed TCRB transcripts. An average roughly 3.5 million reads came from naive, central memory and regulatory T cell samples. Clones were read by immunoSEQ multiplex PCR, and TCRdb kept only the in-frame ones, dropping some. The sample consists of a few hundred thousand clones, approximately 12% of them appearing once. The sequence was collected from a woman in her late teens or twenties with type 1 diabetes. The chain employs TRBV19 and TRBJ2-1; the D gene is possibly TRBD1 (5 bases). Sequencing was performed on naive CD4+ T cells from blood. CDR3 bases: TGTGCCAGTAGGCCAGGGCCCACCAATGAGCAGTTCTTC. Its protein is CASRPGPTNEQFF.